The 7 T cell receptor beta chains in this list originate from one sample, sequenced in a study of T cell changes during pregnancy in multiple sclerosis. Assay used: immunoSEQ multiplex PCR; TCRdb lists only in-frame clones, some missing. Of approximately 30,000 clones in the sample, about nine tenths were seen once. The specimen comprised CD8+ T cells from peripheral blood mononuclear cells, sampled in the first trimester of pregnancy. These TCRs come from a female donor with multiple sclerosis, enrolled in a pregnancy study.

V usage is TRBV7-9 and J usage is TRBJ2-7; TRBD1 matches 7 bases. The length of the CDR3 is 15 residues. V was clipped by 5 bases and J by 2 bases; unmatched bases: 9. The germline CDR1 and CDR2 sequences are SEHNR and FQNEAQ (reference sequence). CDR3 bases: TGTGCCAGCAGCCTCACAGCGCAGGGGGCCTACGAGCAGTACTTC. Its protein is CASSLTAQGAYEQYF.

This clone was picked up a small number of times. DNA of the CDR3: TGCGCCAGCAGCCAAGATGTCAGGGCGAACACTGAAGCTTTCTTT. It codes for CASSQDVRANTEAFF. The chain couples TRBV4-1 to TRBJ1-1; D might be TRBD1 (5 bases). CDR1 is MGHRA, CDR2 YSYEKL, per germline. This CDR3 has 15 amino acids. Between the trimmed V and J ends, which lost 0 bases and 1 base, there was a span of 9 bases.

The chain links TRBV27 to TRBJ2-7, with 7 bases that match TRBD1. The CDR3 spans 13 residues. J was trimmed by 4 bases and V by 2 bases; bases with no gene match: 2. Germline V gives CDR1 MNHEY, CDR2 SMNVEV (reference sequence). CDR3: CASSLTGVYEQYF. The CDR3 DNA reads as TGTGCCAGCAGTTTAACAGGGGTTTACGAGCAGTACTTC.

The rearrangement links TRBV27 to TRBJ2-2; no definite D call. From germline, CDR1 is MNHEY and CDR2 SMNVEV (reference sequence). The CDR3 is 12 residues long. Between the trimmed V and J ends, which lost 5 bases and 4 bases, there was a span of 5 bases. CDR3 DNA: TGTGCCAGCAGTCCTCTCACCGGGGAGCTGTTTTTT. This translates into CASSPLTGELFF.

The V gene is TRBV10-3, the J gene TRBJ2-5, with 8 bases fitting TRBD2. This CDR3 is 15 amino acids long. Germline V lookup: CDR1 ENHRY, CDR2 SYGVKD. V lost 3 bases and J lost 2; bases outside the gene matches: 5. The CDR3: CAISDRTSLQETQYF. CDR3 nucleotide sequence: TGTGCCATCAGTGACCGGACTAGCCTTCAAGAGACCCAGTACTTC.

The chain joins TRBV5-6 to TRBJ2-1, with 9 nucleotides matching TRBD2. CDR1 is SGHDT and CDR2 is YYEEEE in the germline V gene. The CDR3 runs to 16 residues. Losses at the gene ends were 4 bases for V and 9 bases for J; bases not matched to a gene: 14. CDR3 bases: TGTGCCAGCAGCAACCTCTGGGCGGGAGGGGGGCGTGAGCAGTTCTTC. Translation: CASSNLWAGGGREQFF.

This CDR3 reads CASSQEAGAHRSNQPQHF. The CDR3 DNA is TGCGCCAGCAGCCAAGAGGCAGGGGCGCACCGTAGCAATCAGCCCCAGCATTTT. The J gene is TRBJ1-5, the V gene TRBV4-1, with D possibly matching TRBD1 (6 bases). CDR1 MGHRA and CDR2 YSYEKL come from the germline V gene. The V and J ends lost 0 bases and 0 bases respectively, with 15 bases between them. This CDR3 has 18 residues.